The 21 T cell receptor beta chains below were found in one sample sequenced in a study of blood T cell repertoires in COVID-19. The data were produced by immunoSEQ multiplex PCR, yet TCRdb's version contains in-frame clones alone and is incomplete. Here the sample spans a few hundred thousand clones, about 86% being singletons. Sequencing used PBMCs or T cells enriched from blood (not recorded which). The receptors here all came from a middle-aged man who had recovered from COVID-19.

The chain uses TRBV7-9 and TRBJ2-3, with TRBD2 as a possible D gene (6 bases). Germline V lookup: CDR1 SEHNR, CDR2 FQNEAQ (reference sequence). The CDR3 sequence is 14 residues long. V dropped 5 bases and J dropped 6 bases, with 15 bases sitting between them. The CDR3 region is CASSRDSGGDTQYF. CDR3 coding DNA: TGTGCCAGCAGCCGGGATAGCGGTGGGGATACGCAGTATTTT.

The rearrangement uses TRBV10-3 and TRBJ2-5; D gene ambiguous. Germline values: CDR1 ENHRY, CDR2 SYGVKD. This CDR3 is 14 amino acids long. V was cut by 0 bases and J by 5 bases, with 10 bases left in between. CDR3 sequence: CAISESLRVETQYF. The CDR3 DNA follows: TGTGCCATCAGTGAGTCCCTTCGGGTTGAGACCCAGTACTTC.

This clone was detected once. This sequence joins TRBV9 and TRBJ2-3; D possibly corresponds to TRBD2 (5 bases). This CDR3 contains 15 residues. V dropped 2 bases and J dropped 0 bases, with 10 bases sitting between them. Germline values: CDR1 SGDLS, CDR2 YYNGEE. This CDR3 is CASSVGDQSTDTQYF. The CDR3 DNA follows: TGTGCCAGCAGCGTCGGGGATCAGAGCACAGATACGCAGTATTTT.

This rearrangement joins TRBV9 to TRBJ1-2, with no clear D. The CDR3 sequence is 15 residues long. Between the trimmed V and J ends, which lost 0 bases and 3 bases, there was a span of 12 bases. CDR1 SGDLS and CDR2 YYNGEE come from the germline V gene. The CDR3 DNA reads as TGTGCCAGCAGCGTAGTCGAGCGGGGAGACTATGGCTACACCTTC. This translates into CASSVVERGDYGYTF.

The V call is TRBV7-2, the J call TRBJ2-7; D not certain. Trimming shortened V by 2 bases and J by 7 bases, and 6 bases separated the two germline ends. The CDR3 is made up of 11 amino acids. Germline values: CDR1 SGHTA, CDR2 FQGNSA. The CDR3 DNA sequence: TGTGCCAGCAGCTTACTACGGGAGCAGTACTTC. Its translation is CASSLLREQYF.

V gene TRBV7-8 combines with J gene TRBJ1-3, with unresolved D. Trimming cost V 0 bases and J 2 bases, with 14 bases left between them. The CDR3 is 17 residues long. Germline V gene sequence: CDR1 SGHVS, CDR2 FQNEAQ. The CDR3 region is CASSLAEGERTGNTIYF. The CDR3, as DNA: TGTGCCAGCAGCTTAGCTGAGGGAGAGAGAACTGGAAACACCATATATTTT.

This chain connects TRBV6-7 to TRBJ2-7, with TRBD1 identical over 11 bases. TRBV6-7 is an ORF, and what it does is uncertain. Unmatched junction bases numbered 9, after V lost 8 bases and J lost 0 bases. The CDR3 sequence is 16 residues long. CDR3 amino acids: CASPGQGAKSSYEQYF. As DNA, the CDR3 is TGTGCCAGCCCCGGACAGGGGGCTAAGAGCTCCTACGAGCAGTACTTC.

The chain is built from TRBV7-9 and TRBJ2-1; 9 positions match TRBD1. Germline V gene data show CDR1 as SEHNR and CDR2 as FQNEAQ (reference sequence). There are 16 residues in the CDR3. Trimming removed 5 bases from V and 0 bases from J; junction bases left unmatched: 5. The CDR3 coding sequence is TGTGCCAGCAGCCTGACGGACAGGGGCTCCTACAATGAGCAGTTCTTC. It codes for CASSLTDRGSYNEQFF.

The chain is built from TRBV24-1 and TRBJ2-1; TRBD1 is a possible D gene (11 bases). Trimming pared 2 bases from V and 7 bases from J, leaving 32 bases between. From germline, CDR1 is KGHDR and CDR2 SFDVKD. This CDR3 has 21 amino acids. CDR3: CATSDSYWTGGTSGIGNEQFF. For the CDR3, the DNA is TGTGCCACCAGTGATTCCTACTGGACAGGGGGCACTAGCGGGATTGGGAATGAGCAGTTCTTC.

V usage is TRBV7-9 and J usage is TRBJ1-2; 7 bases are a match to TRBD1. Germline V gene sequence: CDR1 SEHNR, CDR2 FQNEAQ (reference sequence). CDR3 length equals 17 residues. Trimming took 1 base from V and 4 from J; bases not matched to a gene: 12. CDR3 DNA: TGTGCCAGCAGCTTAGGCAGTGGCGACAGGGTTGGCTATGGCTACACCTTC. Protein sequence: CASSLGSGDRVGYGYTF.

The J gene is TRBJ2-7, the V gene TRBV11-2; D remains ambiguous. V was cut by 1 base and J by 4 bases, with 5 bases left in between. The CDR3 loop spans 12 amino acids. Germline CDR1 reads SGHAT; CDR2 reads FQNNGV. The CDR3 sequence is CASSLAVYEQYF. CDR3 coding DNA: TGTGCCAGCAGCTTAGCAGTATACGAGCAGTACTTC. The entire variable domain, with the rest obtained from reference TRBV11-2 and TRBJ2-7, is as follows: EAGVAQSPRYKIIEKRQSVAFWCNPISGHATLYWYQQILGQGPKLLIQFQNNGVVDDSQLPKDRFSAERLKGVDSTLKIQPAKLEDSAVYLCASSLAVYEQYFGPGTRLTVT.

V is TRBV12-3 or TRBV12-4 and J is TRBJ1-1; 7 nucleotides agree with TRBD1. The CDR3 is 12 amino acids. The V and J ends lost 9 bases and 2 bases, in that order; junction bases with no gene match: 3. CDR3 sequence reads: CASQGENTEAFF. CDR3 DNA: TGTGCCAGTCAGGGGGAAAACACTGAAGCTTTCTTT.

V usage is TRBV9 and J usage is TRBJ1-4; tentative D call: TRBD1 (5 bases). Germline values: CDR1 SGDLS, CDR2 YYNGEE. Trimming shortened V by 0 bases and J by 6 bases, and 12 bases separated the two germline ends. The CDR3 length is 15 residues. In nucleotides, the CDR3 is TGTGCCAGCAGCGTAGGGGGCAGTCTCGATGAAAAACTGTTTTTT. The encoded protein is CASSVGGSLDEKLFF.

V gene TRBV5-1 combines with J gene TRBJ1-3; D is unresolved. Trimming took 5 bases from V and 0 from J, leaving 12 bases between them. Germline-derived CDR1 and CDR2 are SGHRS and YFSETQ. This CDR3 contains 15 residues. In DNA form, the CDR3 reads TGCGCCAGCAGTCGGACCGGGGACTCTGGAAACACCATATATTTT. This translates into CASSRTGDSGNTIYF.

This chain joins TRBV6-5 and TRBJ1-1, with D maybe TRBD1 (5 bases). V shed 6 bases and J shed 3 bases, with 11 bases lying between them. Germline V gene lookup returns CDR1 MNHEY and CDR2 SVGAGI. The CDR3 contains 13 residues. CDR3 DNA: TGTGCCAGCAGACCAGACAGCTACACTGAAGCTTTCTTT. Translating gives CASRPDSYTEAFF.

The rearrangement joins TRBV28 to TRBJ2-4; D not certain. This CDR3 is built from 15 residues. CDR1 MDHEN and CDR2 SYDVKM come from the germline V gene. Trimming left V 1 base short and J 2 bases short, with 9 bases between. CDR3: CASSLFGSTKNIQYF. In DNA form, the CDR3 reads TGTGCCAGCAGTTTATTCGGGTCGACCAAAAACATTCAGTACTTC.

The gene calls are TRBV7-2 and TRBJ2-1, with TRBD2 matching over 7 bases. V gave up 3 bases and J gave up 15 bases; unmatched junction bases: 11. Germline V CDR1 and CDR2: SGHTA, FQGNSA. This CDR3 region has 13 residues. The CDR3 reads CASSLALELAVFF. The CDR3 coding sequence is TGTGCCAGCAGCTTGGCATTGGAGCTAGCGGTGTTCTTC. Using reference TRBV7-2 and TRBJ2-1 for the parts outside the CDR3, the full variable domain is GAGVSQSPSNKVTEKGKDVELRCDPISGHTALYWYRQSLGQGLEFLIYFQGNSAPDKSGLPSDRFSAERTGGSVSTLTIQRTQQEDSAVYLCASSLALELAVFFGPGTRLTVL.

The CDR3 reads CASSLRGVENIQYF. CDR3 nucleotides: TGTGCCAGCAGCTTAAGGGGCGTTGAAAACATTCAGTACTTC. The V gene is TRBV7-3, the J gene TRBJ2-4; D perhaps matches TRBD1 (5 bases). V dropped 1 base and J dropped 5 bases, with 9 bases sitting between them. There are 14 residues in the CDR3. Germline V gene lookup returns CDR1 SGHTA and CDR2 FQGTGA.

This clone showed up just once. This chain joins TRBV5-1 and TRBJ2-1; possibly TRBD1 for D (7 bases). The length of the CDR3 is 17 residues. V was cut by 1 base and J by 8 bases, with 22 bases left in between. Per the germline V gene, CDR1 is SGHRS and CDR2 is YFSETQ. The CDR3 bases are TGCGCCAGCAGCTTGTTAGGCAGGGGGGCCCTCAGCGATGAGCAGTTCTTC. Encoded protein: CASSLLGRGALSDEQFF.

On this clone: This same CDR3 is encoded by further DNA sequences in the sample. The V and J genes are TRBV5-1 and TRBJ2-7; 7 nucleotides agree with TRBD1. V trimming: 4 bases; J trimming: 3 bases; junction bases outside the gene matches: 4. Germline V gives CDR1 SGHRS, CDR2 YFSETQ. This CDR3 spans 13 amino acids. The CDR3 sequence is CASSLRQGYEQYF. The CDR3 nucleotides read TGCGCCAGCAGCCTCCGACAGGGCTACGAGCAGTACTTC. Based on the CDR3 plus reference TRBV5-1 and TRBJ2-7, the full variable domain is KAGVTQTPRYLIKTRGQQVTLSCSPISGHRSVSWYQQTPGQGLQFLFEYFSETQRNKGNFPGRFSGRQFSNSRSEMNVSTLELGDSALYLCASSLRQGYEQYFGPGTRLTVT.

V is TRBV19 and J is TRBJ1-6, with D possibly matching TRBD1 (6 bases). Per the germline V gene, CDR1 is LNHDA and CDR2 is SQIVND (reference sequence). The CDR3 extends over 15 amino acids. Trimming took off 5 bases at V and 6 bases at J, with 14 bases between the two ends. The CDR3 protein is CASSPVTGPNSPLHF. CDR3 DNA: TGTGCCAGTAGTCCAGTGACAGGACCTAATTCACCCCTCCACTTT.